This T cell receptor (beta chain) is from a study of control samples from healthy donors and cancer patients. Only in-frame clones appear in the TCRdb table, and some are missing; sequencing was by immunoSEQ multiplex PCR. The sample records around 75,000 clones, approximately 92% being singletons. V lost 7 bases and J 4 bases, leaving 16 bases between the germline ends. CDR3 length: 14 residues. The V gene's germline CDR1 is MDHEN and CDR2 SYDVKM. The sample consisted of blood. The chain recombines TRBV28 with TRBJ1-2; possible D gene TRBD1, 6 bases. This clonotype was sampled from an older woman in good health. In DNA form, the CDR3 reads TGTGCCAGCACCCCTGGGGGACAAGCCTATGGCTACACCTTC. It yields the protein CASTPGGQAYGYTF.